This T cell receptor beta chain originates from a study of blood T cell repertoires in COVID-19. The overall study: Samples representing acute and convalescent COVID-19 were sourced from the United States, Italy and Spain. Nucleic acid was either cDNA or gDNA, and it came from T cells, B-cell-depleted T cells, or PBMCs.

In the authors' workflow: Reference gene primer amplification gave estimated nucleated cell counts. Some clones are missing from TCRdb's copy, which holds only in-frame ones; the method was immunoSEQ multiplex PCR. From that table come the V and J calls and clone size; the DNA was used to work out D and trimming. The sample consists of 250,000 or so clones, around 84% of them appearing once. CDR3 length equals 14 residues. Looked up from germline, CDR1 is SGHVS and CDR2 is FQNEAQ. The V gene lost 5 bases and the J gene lost 9 bases, with 19 bases spanning the gap. The chain is built from TRBV7-8 and TRBJ2-5; possibly TRBD2 for D (7 bases). Sequencing was performed on peripheral blood. The TCR comes from a man between 60 and 70 years old with acute or convalescent COVID-19. The DNA of the CDR3 is TGTGCCAGCAGCCGAGACTGGGGGGAGGGGGCCCAGTACTTC. Its protein product is CASSRDWGEGAQYF.